This entry is about one T cell receptor beta chain. Its antigen is not identified. These data come from a study of early stage breast cancer tumors. Findings and limits, study-wide: Comparing each tissue with blood distinguished tumor from normal in about 85% of the 16 patients.

CDR1 MDHEN and CDR2 SYDVKM come from the germline V gene. The CDR3 spans 15 residues. Trimming stripped 3 bases from V and 0 bases from J, with 10 bases between. Method: immunoSEQ multiplex PCR; TCRdb's copy keeps in-frame clones and lacks some. The table lists tens of thousands of clones, 75% to 90% of them singletons. Sequencing input: blood. V usage is TRBV28 and J usage is TRBJ2-3; D unresolved. This sequence originates from a person between 60 and 70 years old with breast cancer. The CDR3 DNA follows: TGTGCCAGCAGTTTTTCTGGGCCTAGCACAGATACGCAGTATTTT. Translation: CASSFSGPSTDTQYF.